This T cell receptor (beta chain) is drawn from a study of blood T cells in healthy people across ages. Points from the study as a whole: Unsorted PBMC input precluded a conclusive naive versus antigen-experienced comparison.

From germline, CDR1 is SGHTA and CDR2 FQGNSA. J gave up 11 bases and V 2 bases, and 19 bases lay outside the gene matches. This CDR3 has 18 residues. This clonotype was seen more than once but under ten times. Its antigen is undetermined. All donors came from Russia, were Caucasian and healthy, and spanned ages 6 to 90. Per-sample PBMC isolation yielded at least 6.5 million cells. A J-beta primer mix and a sample-barcoded 5' primer were used in a second PCR of roughly 6 to 12 cycles. CDR3-containing paired-end reads numbered at least 2.5 million in each sample. TCRdb processed the 5' RACE reads anew with MiXCR; each CDR3 protein has one entry. The sample has roughly 700,000 distinct CDR3 sequences, 49% seen once.

The chain carries TRBV7-2 and TRBJ2-5, with 11 bases lining up with TRBD2. Material for sequencing was blood. This receptor was obtained from a woman aged 60-75 years in good health. CDR3 nucleotides: TGTGCCAGCAGCTTACGTTTTTTCCTAGCGGGAGGCCACAATGAGCAGTACTTC. This codes for CASSLRFFLAGGHNEQYF.